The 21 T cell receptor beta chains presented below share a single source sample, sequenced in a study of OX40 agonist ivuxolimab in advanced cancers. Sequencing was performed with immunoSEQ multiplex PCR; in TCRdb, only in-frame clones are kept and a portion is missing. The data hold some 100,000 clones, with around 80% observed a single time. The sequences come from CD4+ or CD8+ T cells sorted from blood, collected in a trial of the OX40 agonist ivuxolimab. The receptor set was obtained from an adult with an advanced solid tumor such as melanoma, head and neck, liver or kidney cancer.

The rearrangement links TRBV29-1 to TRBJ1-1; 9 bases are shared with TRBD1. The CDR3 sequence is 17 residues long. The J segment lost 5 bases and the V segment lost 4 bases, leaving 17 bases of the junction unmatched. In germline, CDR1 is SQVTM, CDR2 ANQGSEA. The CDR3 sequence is CSVALLPGQGGGTEAFF. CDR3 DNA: TGCAGCGTTGCCCTACTCCCGGGACAGGGCGGGGGAACTGAAGCTTTCTTT.

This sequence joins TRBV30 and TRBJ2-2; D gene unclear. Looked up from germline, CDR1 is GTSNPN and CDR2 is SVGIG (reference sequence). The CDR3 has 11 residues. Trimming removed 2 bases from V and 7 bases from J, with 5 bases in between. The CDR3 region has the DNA TGTGCCTGGAGTTGGGGCGGGGAGCTGTTTTTT. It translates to CAWSWGGELFF. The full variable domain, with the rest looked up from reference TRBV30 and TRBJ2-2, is SQTIHQWPATLVQPVGSPLSLECTVEGTSNPNLYWYRQAAGRGLQLLFYSVGIGQISSEVPQNLSASRPQDRQFILSSKKLLLSDSGFYLCAWSWGGELFFGEGSRLTVL.

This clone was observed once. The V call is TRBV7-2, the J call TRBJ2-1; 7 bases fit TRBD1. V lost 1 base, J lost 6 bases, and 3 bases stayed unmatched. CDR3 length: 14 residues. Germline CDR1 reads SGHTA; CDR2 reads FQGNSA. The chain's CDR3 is CASSLVSGGNEQFF. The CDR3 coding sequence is TGTGCCAGCAGCTTAGTCTCAGGGGGCAATGAGCAGTTCTTC.

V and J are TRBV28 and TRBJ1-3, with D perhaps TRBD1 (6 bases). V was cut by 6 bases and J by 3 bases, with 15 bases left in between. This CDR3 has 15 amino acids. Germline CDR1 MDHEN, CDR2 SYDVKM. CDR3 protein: CASSPPPTGGNTIYF. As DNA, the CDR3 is TGTGCCAGCAGCCCCCCACCGACAGGTGGAAACACCATATATTTT.

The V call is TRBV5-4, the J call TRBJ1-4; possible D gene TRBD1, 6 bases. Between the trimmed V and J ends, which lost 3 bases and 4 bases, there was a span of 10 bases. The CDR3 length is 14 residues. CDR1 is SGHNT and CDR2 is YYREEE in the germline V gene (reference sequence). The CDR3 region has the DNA TGTGCCAGCAGCTGGGCAGGGGTTAATGAAAAACTGTTTTTT. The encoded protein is CASSWAGVNEKLFF.

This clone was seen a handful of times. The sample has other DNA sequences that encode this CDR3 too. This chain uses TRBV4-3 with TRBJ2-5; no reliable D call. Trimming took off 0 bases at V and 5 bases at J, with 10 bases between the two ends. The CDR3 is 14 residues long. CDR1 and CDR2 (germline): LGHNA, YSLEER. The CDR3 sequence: CASSQDRGPETQYF. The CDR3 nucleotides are TGCGCCAGCAGCCAAGATCGAGGTCCGGAGACCCAGTACTTC.

The chain's CDR3 is CASSIRTDQPQHF. The CDR3, as DNA: TGTGCCAGCAGCATCCGAACCGATCAGCCCCAGCATTTT. The rearrangement links TRBV11-2 to TRBJ1-5, with no clear D. Trimming took 5 bases from V and 5 from J, leaving 10 bases between them. Per germline, CDR1 SGHAT and CDR2 FQNNGV. This CDR3 has 13 amino acids. The whole variable domain, remainder taken from reference TRBV11-2 and TRBJ1-5, is EAGVAQSPRYKIIEKRQSVAFWCNPISGHATLYWYQQILGQGPKLLIQFQNNGVVDDSQLPKDRFSAERLKGVDSTLKIQPAKLEDSAVYLCASSIRTDQPQHFGDGTRLSIL.

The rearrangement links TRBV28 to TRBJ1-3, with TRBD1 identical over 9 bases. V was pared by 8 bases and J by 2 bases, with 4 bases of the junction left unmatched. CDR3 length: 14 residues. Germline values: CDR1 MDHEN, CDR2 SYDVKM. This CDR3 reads CASWTGDAGNTIYF. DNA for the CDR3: TGTGCCAGCTGGACAGGGGATGCTGGAAACACCATATATTTT.

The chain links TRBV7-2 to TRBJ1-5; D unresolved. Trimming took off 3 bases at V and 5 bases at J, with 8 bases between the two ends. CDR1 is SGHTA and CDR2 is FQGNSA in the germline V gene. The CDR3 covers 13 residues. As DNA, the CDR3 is TGTGCCAGCAGCTTGACACCATATCAGCCCCAGCATTTT. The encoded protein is CASSLTPYQPQHF.

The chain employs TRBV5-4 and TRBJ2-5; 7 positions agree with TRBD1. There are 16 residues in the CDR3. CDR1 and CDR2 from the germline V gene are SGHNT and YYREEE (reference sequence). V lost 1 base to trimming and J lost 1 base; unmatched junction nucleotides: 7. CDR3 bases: TGTGCCAGCAGCTTGACCGCCAGACAGGGCCAAGAGACCCAGTACTTC. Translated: CASSLTARQGQETQYF.

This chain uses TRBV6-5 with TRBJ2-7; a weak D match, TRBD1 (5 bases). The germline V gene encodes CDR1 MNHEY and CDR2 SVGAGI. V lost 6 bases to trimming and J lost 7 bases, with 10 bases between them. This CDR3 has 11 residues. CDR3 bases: TGTGCCAGCAGGAAAGGGGTAGAGCAGTACTTC. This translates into CASRKGVEQYF.

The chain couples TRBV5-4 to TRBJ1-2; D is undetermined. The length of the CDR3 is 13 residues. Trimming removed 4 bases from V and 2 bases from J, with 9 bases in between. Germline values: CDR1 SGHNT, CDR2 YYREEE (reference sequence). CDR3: CASSPDGNYGYTF. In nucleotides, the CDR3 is TGTGCCAGCAGCCCGGACGGAAACTATGGCTACACCTTC.

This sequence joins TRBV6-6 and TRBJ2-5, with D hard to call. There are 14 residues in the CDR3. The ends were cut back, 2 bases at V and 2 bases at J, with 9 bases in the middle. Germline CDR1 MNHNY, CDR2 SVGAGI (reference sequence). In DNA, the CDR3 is TGTGCCAGCAGTTACACGGCCGCGCAAGAGACCCAGTACTTC. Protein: CASSYTAAQETQYF.

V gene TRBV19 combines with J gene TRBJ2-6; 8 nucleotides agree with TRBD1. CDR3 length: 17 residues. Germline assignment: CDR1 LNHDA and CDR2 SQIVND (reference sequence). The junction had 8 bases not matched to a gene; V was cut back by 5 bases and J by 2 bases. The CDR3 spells CASSWAGGAPGANVLTF. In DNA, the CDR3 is TGTGCCAGTAGTTGGGCAGGGGGCGCCCCTGGGGCCAACGTCCTGACTTTC.

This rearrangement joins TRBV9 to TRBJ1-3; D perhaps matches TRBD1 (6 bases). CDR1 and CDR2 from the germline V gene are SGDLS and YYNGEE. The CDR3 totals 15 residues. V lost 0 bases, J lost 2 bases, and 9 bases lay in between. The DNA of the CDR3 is TGTGCCAGCAGCGTAGGCGGGGGCACTGGAAACACCATATATTTT. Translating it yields CASSVGGGTGNTIYF.

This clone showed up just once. In DNA, the CDR3 is TGTGCCAGCAGCTTATACGGTTCGAACACTGAAGCTTTCTTT. It yields the protein CASSLYGSNTEAFF. V usage is TRBV7-3 and J usage is TRBJ1-1; D remains unclear. The V end lost 2 bases, the J end lost 1 base, and 8 bases lay between the germline ends. CDR1 SGHTA and CDR2 FQGTGA come from the germline V gene. There are 14 residues in the CDR3.

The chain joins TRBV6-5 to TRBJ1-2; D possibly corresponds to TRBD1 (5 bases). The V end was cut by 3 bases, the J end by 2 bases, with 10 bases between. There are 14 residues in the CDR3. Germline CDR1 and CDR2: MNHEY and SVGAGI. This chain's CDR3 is CASSYGTGNYGYTF. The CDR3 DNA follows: TGTGCCAGCAGTTATGGGACGGGGAACTATGGCTACACCTTC.

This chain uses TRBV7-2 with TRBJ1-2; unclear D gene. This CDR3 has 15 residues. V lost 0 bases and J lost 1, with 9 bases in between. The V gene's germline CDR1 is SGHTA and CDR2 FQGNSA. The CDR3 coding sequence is TGTGCCAGCAGCTTAGCGTCGTCGGATAACTATGGCTACACCTTC. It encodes CASSLASSDNYGYTF. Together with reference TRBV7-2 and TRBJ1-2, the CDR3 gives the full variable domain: GAGVSQSPSNKVTEKGKDVELRCDPISGHTALYWYRQSLGQGLEFLIYFQGNSAPDKSGLPSDRFSAERTGGSVSTLTIQRTQQEDSAVYLCASSLASSDNYGYTFGSGTRLTVV.

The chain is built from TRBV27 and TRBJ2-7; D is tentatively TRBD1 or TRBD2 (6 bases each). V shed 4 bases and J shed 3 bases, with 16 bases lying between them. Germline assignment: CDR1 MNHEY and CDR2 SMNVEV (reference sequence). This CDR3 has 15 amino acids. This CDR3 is CASSSYGGADYEQYF. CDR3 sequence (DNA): TGTGCCAGCAGTTCATACGGGGGCGCCGACTACGAGCAGTACTTC.

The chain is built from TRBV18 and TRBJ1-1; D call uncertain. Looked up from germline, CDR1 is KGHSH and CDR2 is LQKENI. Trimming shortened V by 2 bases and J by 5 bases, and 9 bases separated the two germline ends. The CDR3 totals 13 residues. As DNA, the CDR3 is TGTGCCAGCTCACCAGGGGAGGAAACTGAAGCTTTCTTT. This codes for CASSPGEETEAFF.

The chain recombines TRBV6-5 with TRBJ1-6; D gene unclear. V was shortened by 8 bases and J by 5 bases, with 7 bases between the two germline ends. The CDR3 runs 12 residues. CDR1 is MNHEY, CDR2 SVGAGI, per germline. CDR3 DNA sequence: TGTGCCAGCTCGGTTAATAATTCACCCCTCCACTTT. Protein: CASSVNNSPLHF.